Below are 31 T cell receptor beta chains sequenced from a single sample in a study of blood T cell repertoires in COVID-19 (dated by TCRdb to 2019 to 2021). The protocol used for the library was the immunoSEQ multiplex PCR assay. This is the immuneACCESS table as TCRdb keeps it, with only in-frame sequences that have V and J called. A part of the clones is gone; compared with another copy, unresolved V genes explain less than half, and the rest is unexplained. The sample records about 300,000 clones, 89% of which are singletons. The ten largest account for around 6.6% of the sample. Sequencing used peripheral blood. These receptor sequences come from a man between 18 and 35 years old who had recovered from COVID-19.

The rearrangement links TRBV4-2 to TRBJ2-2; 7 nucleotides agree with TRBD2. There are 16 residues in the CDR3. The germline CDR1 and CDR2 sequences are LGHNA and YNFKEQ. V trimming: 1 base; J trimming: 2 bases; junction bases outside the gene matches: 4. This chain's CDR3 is CASSQVLAGNTGELFF. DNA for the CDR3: TGTGCCAGCAGCCAAGTTTTAGCGGGTAACACCGGGGAGCTGTTTTTT.

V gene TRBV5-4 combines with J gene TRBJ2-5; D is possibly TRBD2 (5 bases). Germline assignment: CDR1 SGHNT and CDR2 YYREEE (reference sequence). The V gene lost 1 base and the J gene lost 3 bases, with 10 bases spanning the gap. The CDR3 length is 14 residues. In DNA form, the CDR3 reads TGTGCCAGCAGCTTGCAGACGACTAAAGAGACCCAGTACTTC. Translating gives CASSLQTTKETQYF. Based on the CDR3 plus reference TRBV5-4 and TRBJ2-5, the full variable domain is ETGVTQSPTHLIKTRGQQVTLRCSSQSGHNTVSWYQQALGQGPQFIFQYYREEENGRGNFPPRFSGLQFPNYSSELNVNALELDDSALYLCASSLQTTKETQYFGPGTRLLVL.

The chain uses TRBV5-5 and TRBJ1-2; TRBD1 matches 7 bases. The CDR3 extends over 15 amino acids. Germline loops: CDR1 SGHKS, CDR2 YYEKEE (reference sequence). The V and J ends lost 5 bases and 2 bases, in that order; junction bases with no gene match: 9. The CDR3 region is CASRYRDSRNYGYTF. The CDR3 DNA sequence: TGTGCCAGCAGGTACCGGGACAGCAGAAACTATGGCTACACCTTC. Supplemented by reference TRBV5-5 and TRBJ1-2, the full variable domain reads DAGVTQSPTHLIKTRGQQVTLRCSPISGHKSVSWYQQVLGQGPQFIFQYYEKEERGRGNFPDRFSARQFPNYSSELNVNALLLGDSALYLCASRYRDSRNYGYTFGSGTRLTVV.

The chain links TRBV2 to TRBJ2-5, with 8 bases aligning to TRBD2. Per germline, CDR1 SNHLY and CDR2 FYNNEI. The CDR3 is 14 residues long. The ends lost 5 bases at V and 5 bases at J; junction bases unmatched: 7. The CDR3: CASSPGGPWETQYF. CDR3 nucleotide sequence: TGTGCCAGCAGTCCGGGGGGGCCCTGGGAGACCCAGTACTTC.

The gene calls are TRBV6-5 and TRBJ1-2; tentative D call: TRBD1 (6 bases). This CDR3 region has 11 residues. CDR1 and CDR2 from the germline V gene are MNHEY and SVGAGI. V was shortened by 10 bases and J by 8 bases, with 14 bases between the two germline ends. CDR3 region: CATNGGPGYTF. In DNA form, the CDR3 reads TGTGCCACTAACGGGGGGCCCGGCTACACCTTC.

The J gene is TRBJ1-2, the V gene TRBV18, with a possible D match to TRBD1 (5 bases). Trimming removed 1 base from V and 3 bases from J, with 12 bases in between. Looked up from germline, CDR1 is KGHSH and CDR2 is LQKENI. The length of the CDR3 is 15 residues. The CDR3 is CASSPRRGRDYGYTF. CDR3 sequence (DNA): TGTGCCAGCTCACCACGGAGGGGACGGGACTATGGCTACACCTTC. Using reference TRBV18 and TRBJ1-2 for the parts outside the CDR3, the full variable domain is NAGVMQNPRHLVRRRGQEARLRCSPMKGHSHVYWYRQLPEEGLKFMVYLQKENIIDESGMPKERFSAEFPKEGPSILRIQQVVRGDSAAYFCASSPRRGRDYGYTFGSGTRLTVV.

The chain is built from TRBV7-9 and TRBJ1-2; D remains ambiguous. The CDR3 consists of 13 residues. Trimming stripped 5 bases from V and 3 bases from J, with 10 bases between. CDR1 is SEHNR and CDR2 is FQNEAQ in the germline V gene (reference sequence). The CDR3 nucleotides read TGTGCCAGCAGCCGACACCTTGACTATGGCTACACCTTC. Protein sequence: CASSRHLDYGYTF.

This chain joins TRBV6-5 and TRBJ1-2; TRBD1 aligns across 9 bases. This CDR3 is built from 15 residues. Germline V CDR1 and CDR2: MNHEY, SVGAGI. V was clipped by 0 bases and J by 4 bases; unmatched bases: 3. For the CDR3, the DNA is TGTGCCAGCAGTTACTCGGAGGGACAGGGCTATGGCTACACCTTC. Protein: CASSYSEGQGYGYTF.

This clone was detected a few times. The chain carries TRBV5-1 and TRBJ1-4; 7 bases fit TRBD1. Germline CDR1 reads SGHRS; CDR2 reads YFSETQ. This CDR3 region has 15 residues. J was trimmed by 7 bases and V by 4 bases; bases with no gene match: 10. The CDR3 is CASSARQGSSEKLFF. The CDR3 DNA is TGCGCCAGCAGCGCGCGACAGGGATCAAGTGAAAAACTGTTTTTT.

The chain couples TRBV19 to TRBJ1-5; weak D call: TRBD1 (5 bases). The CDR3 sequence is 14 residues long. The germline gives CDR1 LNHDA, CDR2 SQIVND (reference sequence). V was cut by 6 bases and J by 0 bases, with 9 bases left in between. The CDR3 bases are TGTGCCAGTAGACCGGGGGGTAGCAATCAGCCCCAGCATTTT. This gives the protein CASRPGGSNQPQHF.

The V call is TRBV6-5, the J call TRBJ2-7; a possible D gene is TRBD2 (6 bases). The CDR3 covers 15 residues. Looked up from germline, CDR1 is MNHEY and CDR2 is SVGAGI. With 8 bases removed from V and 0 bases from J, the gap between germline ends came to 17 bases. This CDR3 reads CASPPRDRSSYEQYF. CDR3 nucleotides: TGTGCCAGCCCCCCGCGGGACCGAAGCTCCTACGAGCAGTACTTC.

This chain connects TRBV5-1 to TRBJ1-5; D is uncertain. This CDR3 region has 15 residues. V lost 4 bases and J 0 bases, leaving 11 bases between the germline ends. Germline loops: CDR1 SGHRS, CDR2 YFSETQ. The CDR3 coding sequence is TGCGCCAGCAGCCGCGGTGGCGATAGCAATCAGCCCCAGCATTTT. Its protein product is CASSRGGDSNQPQHF.

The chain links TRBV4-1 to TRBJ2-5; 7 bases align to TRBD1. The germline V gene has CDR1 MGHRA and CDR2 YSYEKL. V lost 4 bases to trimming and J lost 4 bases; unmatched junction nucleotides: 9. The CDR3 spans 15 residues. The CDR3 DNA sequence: TGCGCCAGCAGCCTGCGACAGGGAATAGGAGAGACCCAGTACTTC. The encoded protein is CASSLRQGIGETQYF.

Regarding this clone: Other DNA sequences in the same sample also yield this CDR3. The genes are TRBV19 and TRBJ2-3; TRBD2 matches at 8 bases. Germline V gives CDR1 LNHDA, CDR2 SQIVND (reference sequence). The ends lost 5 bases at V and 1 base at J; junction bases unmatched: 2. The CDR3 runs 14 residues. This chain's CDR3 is CASSRGGGTDTQYF. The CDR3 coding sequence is TGTGCCAGTAGTCGGGGGGGAGGCACAGATACGCAGTATTTT.

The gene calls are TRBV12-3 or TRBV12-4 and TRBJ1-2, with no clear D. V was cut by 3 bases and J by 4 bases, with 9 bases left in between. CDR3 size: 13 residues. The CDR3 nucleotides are TGTGCCAGCAGTTTTGGCGGAACCTATGGCTACACCTTC. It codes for CASSFGGTYGYTF.

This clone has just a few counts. In nucleotides, the CDR3 is TGTGCCAGTAGTCAGACAGGGTCCCATCAGCCCCAGCATTTT. It encodes CASSQTGSHQPQHF. The chain employs TRBV19 and TRBJ1-5; 7 nucleotides align to TRBD1. V shed 5 bases and J 5 bases; nucleotides not matched to a gene: 6. The CDR3 is 14 amino acids. The germline CDR1 and CDR2 sequences are LNHDA and SQIVND (reference sequence).

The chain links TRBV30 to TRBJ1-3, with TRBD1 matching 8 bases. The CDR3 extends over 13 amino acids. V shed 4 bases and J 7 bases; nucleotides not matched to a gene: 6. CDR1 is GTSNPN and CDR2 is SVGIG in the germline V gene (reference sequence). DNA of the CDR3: TGTGCCTGGACGACAGGGGTAGGGAACACCATATATTTT. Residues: CAWTTGVGNTIYF.

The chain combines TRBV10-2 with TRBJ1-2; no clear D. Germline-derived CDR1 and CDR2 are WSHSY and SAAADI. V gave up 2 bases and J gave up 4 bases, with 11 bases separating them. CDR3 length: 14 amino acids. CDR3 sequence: CASSEEGFGYGYTF. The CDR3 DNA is TGCGCCAGCAGTGAGGAGGGCTTCGGCTATGGCTACACCTTC.

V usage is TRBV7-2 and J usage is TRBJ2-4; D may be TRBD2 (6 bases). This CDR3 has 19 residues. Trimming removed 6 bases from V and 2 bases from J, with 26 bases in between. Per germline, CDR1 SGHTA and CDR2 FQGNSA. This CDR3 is CASSTATSPIRDTKNIQYF. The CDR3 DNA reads TGTGCCAGCAGTACTGCCACTAGCCCGATACGGGATACCAAAAACATTCAGTACTTC.

The CDR3 loop reads CASSPSDTYNEQFF. CDR3 bases: TGTGCCAGCAGCCCTAGCGATACTTACAATGAGCAGTTCTTC. The chain joins TRBV7-3 to TRBJ2-1; a possible D gene is TRBD2 (6 bases). Germline V gene data show CDR1 as SGHTA and CDR2 as FQGTGA. The CDR3 is 14 amino acids. V was trimmed by 5 bases and J by 4 bases, leaving 12 bases between them.

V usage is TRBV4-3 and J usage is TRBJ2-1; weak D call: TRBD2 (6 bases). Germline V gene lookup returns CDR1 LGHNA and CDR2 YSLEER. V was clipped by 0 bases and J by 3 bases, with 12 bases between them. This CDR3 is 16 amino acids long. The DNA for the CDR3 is TGCGCCAGCAGCCAAGATTCTGGGGGGTTCTACAATGAGCAGTTCTTC. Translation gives CASSQDSGGFYNEQFF.

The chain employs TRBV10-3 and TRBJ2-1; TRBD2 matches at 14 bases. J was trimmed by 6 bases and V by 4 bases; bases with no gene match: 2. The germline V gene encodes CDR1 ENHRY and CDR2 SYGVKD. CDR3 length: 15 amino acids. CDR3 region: CAISVGLAGVNEQFF. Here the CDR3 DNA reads TGTGCCATCAGTGTGGGACTAGCGGGAGTCAATGAGCAGTTCTTC.

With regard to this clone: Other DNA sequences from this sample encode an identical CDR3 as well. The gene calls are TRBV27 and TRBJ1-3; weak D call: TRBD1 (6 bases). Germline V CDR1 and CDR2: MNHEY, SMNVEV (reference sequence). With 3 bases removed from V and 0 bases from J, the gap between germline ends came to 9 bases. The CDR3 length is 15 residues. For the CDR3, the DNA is TGTGCCAGCAGTTTGACAGGAAACTCTGGAAACACCATATATTTT. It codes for CASSLTGNSGNTIYF.

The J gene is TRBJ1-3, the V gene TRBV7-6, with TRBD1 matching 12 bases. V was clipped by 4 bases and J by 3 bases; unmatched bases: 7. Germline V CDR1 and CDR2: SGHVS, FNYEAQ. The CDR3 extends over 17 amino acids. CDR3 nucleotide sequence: TGTGCCAGCAGCTCGGGGGACAGGGGGCTGGATGGAAACACCATATATTTT. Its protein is CASSSGDRGLDGNTIYF.

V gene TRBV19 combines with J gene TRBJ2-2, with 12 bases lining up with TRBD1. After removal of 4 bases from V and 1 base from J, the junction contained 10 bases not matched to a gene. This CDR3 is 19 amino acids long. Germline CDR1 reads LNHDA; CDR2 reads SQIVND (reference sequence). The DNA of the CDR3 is TGTGCCAGTAGTACCCAGGGACAGGGGGCGCGTTTGAACACCGGGGAGCTGTTTTTT. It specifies CASSTQGQGARLNTGELFF.

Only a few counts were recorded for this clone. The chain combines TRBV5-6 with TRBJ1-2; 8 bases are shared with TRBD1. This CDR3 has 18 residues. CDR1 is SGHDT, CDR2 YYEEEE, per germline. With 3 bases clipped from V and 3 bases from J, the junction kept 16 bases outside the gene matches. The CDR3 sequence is CASSSYLERTGTHYGYTF. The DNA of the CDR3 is TGTGCCAGCAGCTCGTATTTAGAGAGGACAGGGACCCACTATGGCTACACCTTC. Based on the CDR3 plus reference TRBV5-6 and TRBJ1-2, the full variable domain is DAGVTQSPTHLIKTRGQQVTLRCSPKSGHDTVSWYQQALGQGPQFIFQYYEEEERQRGNFPDRFSGHQFPNYSSELNVNALLLGDSALYLCASSSYLERTGTHYGYTFGSGTRLTVV.

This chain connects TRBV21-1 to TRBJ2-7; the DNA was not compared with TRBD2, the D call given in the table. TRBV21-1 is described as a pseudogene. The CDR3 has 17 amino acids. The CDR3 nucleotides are TGTGCCAGCAGCAAGGGGACTAGCGGGGGAAGGTGGTACGAGCAGTACTTC. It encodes CASSKGTSGGRWYEQYF.

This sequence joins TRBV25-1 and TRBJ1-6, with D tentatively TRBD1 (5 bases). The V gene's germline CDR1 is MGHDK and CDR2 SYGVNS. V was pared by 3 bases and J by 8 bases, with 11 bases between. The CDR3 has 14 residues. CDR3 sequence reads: CASSDGQGHSPLHF. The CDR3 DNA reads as TGTGCCAGCAGTGACGGTCAGGGTCATTCACCCCTCCACTTT. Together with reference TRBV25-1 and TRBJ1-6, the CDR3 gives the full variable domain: EADIYQTPRYLVIGTGKKITLECSQTMGHDKMYWYQQDPGMELHLIHYSYGVNSTEKGDLSSESTVSRIRTEHFPLTLESARPSHTSQYLCASSDGQGHSPLHFGNGTRLTVT.

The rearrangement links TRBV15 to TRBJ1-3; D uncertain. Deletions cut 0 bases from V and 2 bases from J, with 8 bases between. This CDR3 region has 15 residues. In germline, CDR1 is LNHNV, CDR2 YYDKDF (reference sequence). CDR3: CATSRDTGAGNTIYF. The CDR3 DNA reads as TGTGCCACCAGCAGAGATACCGGGGCTGGAAACACCATATATTTT.

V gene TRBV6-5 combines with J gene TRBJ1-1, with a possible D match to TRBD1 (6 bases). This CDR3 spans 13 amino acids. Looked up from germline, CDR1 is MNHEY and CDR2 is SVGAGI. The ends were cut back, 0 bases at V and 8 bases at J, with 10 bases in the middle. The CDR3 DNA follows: TGTGCCAGCAGTTACTCGAATCAGGGGGAAGCTTTCTTT. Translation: CASSYSNQGEAFF.

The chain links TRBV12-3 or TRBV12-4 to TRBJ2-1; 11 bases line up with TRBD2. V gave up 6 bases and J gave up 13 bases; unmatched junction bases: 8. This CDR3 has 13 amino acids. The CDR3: CASSPGLAAEQFF. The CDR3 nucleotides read TGTGCCAGCAGCCCGGGACTAGCGGCCGAACAGTTCTTC.